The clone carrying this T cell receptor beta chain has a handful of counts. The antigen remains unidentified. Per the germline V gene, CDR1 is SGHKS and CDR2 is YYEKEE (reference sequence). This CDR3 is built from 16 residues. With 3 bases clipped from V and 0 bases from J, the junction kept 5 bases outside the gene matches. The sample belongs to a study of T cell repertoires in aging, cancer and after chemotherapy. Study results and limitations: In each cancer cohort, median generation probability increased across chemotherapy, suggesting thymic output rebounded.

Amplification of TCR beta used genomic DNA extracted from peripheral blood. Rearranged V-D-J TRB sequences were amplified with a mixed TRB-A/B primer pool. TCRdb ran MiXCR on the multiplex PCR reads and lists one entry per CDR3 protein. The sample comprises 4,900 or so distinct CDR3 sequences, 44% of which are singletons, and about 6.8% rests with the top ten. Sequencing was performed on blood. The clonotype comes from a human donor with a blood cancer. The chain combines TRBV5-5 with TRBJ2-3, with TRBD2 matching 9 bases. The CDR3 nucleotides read TGTGCCAGCAGCTGGTCGACTAGCGGAAGCACAGATACGCAGTATTTT. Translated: CASSWSTSGSTDTQYF.